The T cell receptor beta chain described here comes from a study of blood T cell repertoires in COVID-19. Across the study: Collection of acute and convalescent COVID-19 samples took place in the United States, Italy and Spain.

The CDR3 has 14 amino acids. The V gene's germline CDR1 is SGHTA and CDR2 FQGTGA. V lost 5 bases, J lost 4 bases, and 14 bases lay in between. Original processing notes: By means of reference gene primer amplification, nucleated cell counts were estimated. Measured with immunoSEQ multiplex PCR; TCRdb has only the in-frame clones, and not every one. Clonal size and the V and J genes are those of that table, whereas D and trimming came from the DNA. The sample holds fewer than 200,000 clones; almost 80% are singletons and the top ten take roughly 28%. This sequence was found in a woman in her 70s with acute or convalescent COVID-19. The gene calls are TRBV7-3 and TRBJ1-1; D is perhaps TRBD1 (6 bases). Sample: peripheral blood. For the CDR3, the DNA is TGTGCCAGCAGCCGCCAGGGAGGGGGCACTGAAGCTTTCTTT. This sequence encodes CASSRQGGGTEAFF.